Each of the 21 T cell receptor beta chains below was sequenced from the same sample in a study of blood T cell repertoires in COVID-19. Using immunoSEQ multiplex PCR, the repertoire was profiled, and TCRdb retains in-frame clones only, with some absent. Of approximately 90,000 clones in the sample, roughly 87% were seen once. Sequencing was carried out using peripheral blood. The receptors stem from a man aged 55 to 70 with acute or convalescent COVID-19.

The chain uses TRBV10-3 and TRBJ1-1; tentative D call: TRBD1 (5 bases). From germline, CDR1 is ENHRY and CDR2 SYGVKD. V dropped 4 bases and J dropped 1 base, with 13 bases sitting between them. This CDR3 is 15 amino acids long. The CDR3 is CAISVTGQENTEAFF. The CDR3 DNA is TGTGCCATCAGTGTGACCGGACAAGAGAACACTGAAGCTTTCTTT.

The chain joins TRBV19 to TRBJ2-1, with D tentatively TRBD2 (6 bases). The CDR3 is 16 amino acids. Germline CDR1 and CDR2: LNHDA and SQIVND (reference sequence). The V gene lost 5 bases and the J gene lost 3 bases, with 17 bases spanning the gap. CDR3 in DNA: TGTGCCAGTAGTGCCTTCGCGGGGTCTCTCTACAATGAGCAGTTCTTC. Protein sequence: CASSAFAGSLYNEQFF.

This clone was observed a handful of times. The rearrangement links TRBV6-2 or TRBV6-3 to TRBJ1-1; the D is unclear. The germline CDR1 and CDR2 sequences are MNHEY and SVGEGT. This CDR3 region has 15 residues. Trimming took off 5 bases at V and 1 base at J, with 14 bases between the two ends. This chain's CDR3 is CASSVNLGRNTEAFF. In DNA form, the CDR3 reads TGTGCCAGCAGTGTCAACTTGGGGAGGAACACTGAAGCTTTCTTT.

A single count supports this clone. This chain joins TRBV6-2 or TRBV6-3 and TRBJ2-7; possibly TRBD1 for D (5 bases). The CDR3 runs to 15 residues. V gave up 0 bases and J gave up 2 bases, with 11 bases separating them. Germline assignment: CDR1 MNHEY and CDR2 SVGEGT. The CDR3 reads CASSYSSRVAYEQYF. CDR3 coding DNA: TGTGCCAGCAGTTACTCTTCCAGGGTTGCCTACGAGCAGTACTTC.

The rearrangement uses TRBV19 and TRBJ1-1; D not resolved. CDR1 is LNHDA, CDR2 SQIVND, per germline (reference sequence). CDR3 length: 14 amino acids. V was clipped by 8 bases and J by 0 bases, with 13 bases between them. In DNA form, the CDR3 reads TGTGCCAGTGGGGAGAGCAGCCTGAACACTGAAGCTTTCTTT. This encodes CASGESSLNTEAFF.

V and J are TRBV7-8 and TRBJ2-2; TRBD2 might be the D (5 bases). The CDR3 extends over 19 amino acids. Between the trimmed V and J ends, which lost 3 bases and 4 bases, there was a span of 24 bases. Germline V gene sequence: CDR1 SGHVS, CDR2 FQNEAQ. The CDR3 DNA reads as TGTGCCAGCAGCTTTCCAGGATACGTGGGAGAAGTAAGCACCGGGGAGCTGTTTTTT. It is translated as CASSFPGYVGEVSTGELFF.

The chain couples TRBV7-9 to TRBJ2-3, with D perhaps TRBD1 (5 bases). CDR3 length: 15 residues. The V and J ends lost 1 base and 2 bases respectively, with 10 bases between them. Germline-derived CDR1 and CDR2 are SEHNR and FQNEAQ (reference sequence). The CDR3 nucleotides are TGTGCCAGCAGCTTAGGTGGGGCACCCACAGATACGCAGTATTTT. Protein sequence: CASSLGGAPTDTQYF. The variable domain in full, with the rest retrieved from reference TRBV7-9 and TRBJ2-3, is DTGVSQNPRHKITKRGQNVTFRCDPISEHNRLYWYRQTLGQGPEFLTYFQNEAQLEKSRLLSDRFSAERPKGSFSTLEIQRTEQGDSAMYLCASSLGGAPTDTQYFGPGTRLTVL.

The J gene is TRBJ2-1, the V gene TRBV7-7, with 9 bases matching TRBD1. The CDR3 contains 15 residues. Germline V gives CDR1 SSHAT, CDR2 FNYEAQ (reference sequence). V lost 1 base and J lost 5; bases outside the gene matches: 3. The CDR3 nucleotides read TGTGCCAGCAGCTTAGGAGGGACAGGGAACAATGAGCAGTTCTTC. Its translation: CASSLGGTGNNEQFF.

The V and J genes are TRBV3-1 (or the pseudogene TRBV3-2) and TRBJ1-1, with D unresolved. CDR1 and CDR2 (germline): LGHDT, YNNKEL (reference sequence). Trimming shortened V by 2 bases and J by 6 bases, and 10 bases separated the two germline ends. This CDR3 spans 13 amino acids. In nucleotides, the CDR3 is TGTGCCAGCAGCCAACAGGCGATGGCTGAAGCTTTCTTT. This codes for CASSQQAMAEAFF.

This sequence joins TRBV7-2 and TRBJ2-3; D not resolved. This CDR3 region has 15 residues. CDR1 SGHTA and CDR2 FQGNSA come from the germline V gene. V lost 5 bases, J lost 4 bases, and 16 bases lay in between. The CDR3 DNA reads TGTGCCAGCAGCCCCGTTAGAGCAATCCCAGATACGCAGTATTTT. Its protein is CASSPVRAIPDTQYF.

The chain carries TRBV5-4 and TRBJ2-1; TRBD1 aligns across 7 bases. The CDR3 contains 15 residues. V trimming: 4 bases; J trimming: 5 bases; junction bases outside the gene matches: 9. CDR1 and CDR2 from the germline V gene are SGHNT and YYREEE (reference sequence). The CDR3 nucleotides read TGTGCCAGCAGCCCCGGGACAGCGTCTCACAATGAGCAGTTCTTC. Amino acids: CASSPGTASHNEQFF.

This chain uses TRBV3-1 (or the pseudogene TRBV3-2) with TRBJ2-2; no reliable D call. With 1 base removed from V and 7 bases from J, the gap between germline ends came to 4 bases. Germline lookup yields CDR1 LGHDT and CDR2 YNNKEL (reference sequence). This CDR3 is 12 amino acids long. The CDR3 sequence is CASSQANGELFF. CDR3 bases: TGTGCCAGCAGCCAAGCCAACGGGGAGCTGTTTTTT.

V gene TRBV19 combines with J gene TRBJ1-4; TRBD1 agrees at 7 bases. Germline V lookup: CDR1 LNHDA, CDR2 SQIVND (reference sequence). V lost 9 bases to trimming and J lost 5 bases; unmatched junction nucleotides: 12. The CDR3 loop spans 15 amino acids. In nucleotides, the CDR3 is TGTGCCAGCCTTCGTGGCGGGACAGTCAATGAAAAACTGTTTTTT. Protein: CASLRGGTVNEKLFF.

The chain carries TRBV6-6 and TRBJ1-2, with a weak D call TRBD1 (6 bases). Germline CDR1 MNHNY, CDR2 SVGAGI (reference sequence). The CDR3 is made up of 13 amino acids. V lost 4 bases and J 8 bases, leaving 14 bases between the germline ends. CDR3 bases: TGTGCCAGCAGTTCCATGGACAGAGGGGGCTACACCTTC. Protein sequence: CASSSMDRGGYTF.

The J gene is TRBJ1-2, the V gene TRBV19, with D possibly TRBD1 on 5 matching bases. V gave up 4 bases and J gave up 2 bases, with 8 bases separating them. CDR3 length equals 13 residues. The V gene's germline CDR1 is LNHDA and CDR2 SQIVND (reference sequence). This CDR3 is CASSRGQNYGYTF. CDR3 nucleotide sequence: TGTGCCAGTAGTAGGGGCCAAAACTATGGCTACACCTTC.

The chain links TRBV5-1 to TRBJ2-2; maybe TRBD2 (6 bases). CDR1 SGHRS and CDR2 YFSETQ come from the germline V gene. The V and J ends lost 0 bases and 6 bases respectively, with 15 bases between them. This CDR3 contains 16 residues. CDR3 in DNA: TGCGCCAGCAGCTTGGAAGGCAGGGACTGGGCCGGGGAGCTGTTTTTT. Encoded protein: CASSLEGRDWAGELFF.

DNA for the CDR3: TGTGCCAGTAGTACATCTGGACAGGGGAGTACAGATACGCAGTATTTT. It is translated as CASSTSGQGSTDTQYF. The rearrangement joins TRBV19 to TRBJ2-3, with 9 bases identical to TRBD1. From germline, CDR1 is LNHDA and CDR2 SQIVND (reference sequence). With 4 bases clipped from V and 3 bases from J, the junction kept 8 bases outside the gene matches. The CDR3 is 16 amino acids.

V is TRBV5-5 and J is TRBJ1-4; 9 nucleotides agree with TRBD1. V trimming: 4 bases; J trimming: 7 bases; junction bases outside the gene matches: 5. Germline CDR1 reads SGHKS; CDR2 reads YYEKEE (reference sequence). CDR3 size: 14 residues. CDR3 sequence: CASSPGQGFEKLFF. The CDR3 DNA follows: TGTGCCAGCAGCCCGGGACAGGGCTTTGAAAAACTGTTTTTT.

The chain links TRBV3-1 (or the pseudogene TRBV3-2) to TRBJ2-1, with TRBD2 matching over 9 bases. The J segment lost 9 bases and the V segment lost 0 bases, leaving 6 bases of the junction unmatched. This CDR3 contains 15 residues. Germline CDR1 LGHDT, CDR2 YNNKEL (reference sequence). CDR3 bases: TGTGCCAGCAGCCAAGAGGCTAGCGGGGTGGGTGAGCAGTTCTTC. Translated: CASSQEASGVGEQFF.

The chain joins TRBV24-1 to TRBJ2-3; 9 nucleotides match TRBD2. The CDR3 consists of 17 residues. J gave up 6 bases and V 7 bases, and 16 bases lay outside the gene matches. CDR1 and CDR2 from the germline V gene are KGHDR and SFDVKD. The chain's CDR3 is CATSSRGGGGAEDTQYF. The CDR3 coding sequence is TGTGCCACCAGCTCACGAGGTGGCGGGGGGGCCGAGGATACGCAGTATTTT.

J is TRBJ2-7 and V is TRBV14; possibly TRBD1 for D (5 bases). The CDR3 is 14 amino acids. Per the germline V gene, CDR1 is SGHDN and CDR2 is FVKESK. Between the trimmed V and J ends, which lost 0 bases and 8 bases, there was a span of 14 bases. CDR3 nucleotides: TGTGCCAGCAGCCAAGAGTTGGGGCGGCCTCAGCAGTACTTC. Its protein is CASSQELGRPQQYF.